Included here is one T cell receptor beta chain sequence, with context. Its specificity is unknown. Unmatched junction bases numbered 2, after V lost 1 base and J lost 7 bases. From germline, CDR1 is LNHDA and CDR2 SQIVND (reference sequence). The CDR3 is 16 amino acids. This entry is derived from a study of cytomegalovirus exposure and HLA in healthy donors. Findings of the study overall: One later analysis, an examination of the 100 to 150 validation repertoires, found that first-cohort TCR clusters tended to co-occur in them. Investigators reported over 150 TCR beta chains as tied to cytomegalovirus.

Assay used: immunoSEQ multiplex PCR; TCRdb lists only in-frame clones, some missing. The profile covers roughly 150,000 clones, with roughly nine tenths appearing a single time and about 3.5% taken by the ten largest. The receptor was isolated from a woman aged 18-30 years in good health and CMV-seropositive. J is TRBJ2-1 and V is TRBV19; 15 bases agree with TRBD2. Input material: PBMCs. CDR3 sequence reads: CASSIAGLAGGNEQFF. Written as DNA, the CDR3 is TGTGCCAGTAGTATAGCGGGACTAGCGGGAGGTAATGAGCAGTTCTTC.